Listed here are 2 T cell receptor beta chains from one sample, sequenced in a study of T-cell memory formation after mild COVID-19. TCRdb reanalysed the 5' RACE reads using MiXCR and keeps one entry per CDR3 protein. Altogether about 110,000 distinct CDR3 sequences are present, about a sixth being singletons, with the ten largest covering roughly 5.5%. The specimen was PBMCs or a T cell subset sorted from them (not recorded which). The receptors derive from a man between 18 and 35 years old who had mild COVID-19 (a few samples of this study predate the infection). Cell type and time point are not known.

The DNA for the CDR3 is TGTGCCAGCAGTTACCCGTCCATAGGCGACGGCTACACCTTC. Translation: CASSYPSIGDGYTF. The chain links TRBV6-2 or TRBV6-3 to TRBJ1-2, with D hard to call. The CDR3 sequence is 14 residues long. The V end was cut by 2 bases, the J end by 8 bases, with 15 bases between. Germline CDR1 reads MNHEY; CDR2 reads SVGEGT.

This clonotype was counted only a few times. The CDR3 nucleotides read TGTGCCAGCAGCTCCGACGCCCTAGGGGTTGGGCAGTACTTC. Residues: CASSSDALGVGQYF. The V and J genes are TRBV12-3 or TRBV12-4 and TRBJ2-7; possibly TRBD1 for D (5 bases). Trimming took off 6 bases at V and 9 bases at J, with 21 bases between the two ends. The CDR3 is 14 amino acids.